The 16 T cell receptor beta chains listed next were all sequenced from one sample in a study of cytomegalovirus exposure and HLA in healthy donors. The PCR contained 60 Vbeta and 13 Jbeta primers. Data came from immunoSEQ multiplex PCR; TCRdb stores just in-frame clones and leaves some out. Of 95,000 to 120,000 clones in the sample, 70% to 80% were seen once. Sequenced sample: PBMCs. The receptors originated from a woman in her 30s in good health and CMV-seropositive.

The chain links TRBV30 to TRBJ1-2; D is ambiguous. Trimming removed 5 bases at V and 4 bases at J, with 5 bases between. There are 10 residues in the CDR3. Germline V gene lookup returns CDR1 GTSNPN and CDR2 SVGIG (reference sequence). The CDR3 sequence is CAWESYGYTF. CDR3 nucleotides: TGTGCCTGGGAGAGCTATGGCTACACCTTC. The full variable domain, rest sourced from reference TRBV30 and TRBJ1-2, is SQTIHQWPATLVQPVGSPLSLECTVEGTSNPNLYWYRQAAGRGLQLLFYSVGIGQISSEVPQNLSASRPQDRQFILSSKKLLLSDSGFYLCAWESYGYTFGSGTRLTVV.

Here the CDR3 DNA reads TGTGCCACCAGTAGGCTGGACAGGGACTCCTACGAGCAGTACTTC. Translated: CATSRLDRDSYEQYF. The J gene is TRBJ2-5, the V gene TRBV15, with TRBD1 matching 8 bases. Judging by the DNA end, TRBJ2-7 fits better; the J call may be wrong. The CDR3 length is 15 residues. Germline V lookup: CDR1 LNHNV, CDR2 YYDKDF (reference sequence).

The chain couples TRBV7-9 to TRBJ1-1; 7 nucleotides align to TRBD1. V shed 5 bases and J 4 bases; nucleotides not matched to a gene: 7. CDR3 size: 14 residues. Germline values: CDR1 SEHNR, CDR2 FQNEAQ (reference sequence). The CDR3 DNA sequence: TGTGCCAGCAGCGAGGGGGCGCAGAGCACTGAAGCTTTCTTT. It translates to CASSEGAQSTEAFF.

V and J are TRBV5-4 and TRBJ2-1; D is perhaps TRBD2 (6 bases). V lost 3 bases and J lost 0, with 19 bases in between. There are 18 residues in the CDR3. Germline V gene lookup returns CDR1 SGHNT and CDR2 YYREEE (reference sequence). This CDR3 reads CASSSRGSGGNSYNEQFF. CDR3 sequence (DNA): TGTGCCAGCAGCTCGAGAGGGTCGGGCGGGAACTCCTACAATGAGCAGTTCTTC. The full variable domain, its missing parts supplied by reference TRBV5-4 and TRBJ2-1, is ETGVTQSPTHLIKTRGQQVTLRCSSQSGHNTVSWYQQALGQGPQFIFQYYREEENGRGNFPPRFSGLQFPNYSSELNVNALELDDSALYLCASSSRGSGGNSYNEQFFGPGTRLTVL.

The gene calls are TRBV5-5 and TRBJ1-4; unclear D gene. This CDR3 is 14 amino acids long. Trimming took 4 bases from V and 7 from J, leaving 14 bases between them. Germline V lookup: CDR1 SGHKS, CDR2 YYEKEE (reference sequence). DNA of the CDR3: TGTGCCAGCAGCAGCTTATACGGGAGTGAAAAACTGTTTTTT. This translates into CASSSLYGSEKLFF.

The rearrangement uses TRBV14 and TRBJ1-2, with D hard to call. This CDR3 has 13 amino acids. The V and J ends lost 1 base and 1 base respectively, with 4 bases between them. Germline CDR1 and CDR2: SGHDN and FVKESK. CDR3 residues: CASSQVLNYGYTF. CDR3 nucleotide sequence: TGTGCCAGCAGCCAAGTTCTTAACTATGGCTACACCTTC. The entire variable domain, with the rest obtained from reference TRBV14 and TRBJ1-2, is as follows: EAGVTQFPSHSVIEKGQTVTLRCDPISGHDNLYWYRRVMGKEIKFLLHFVKESKQDESGMPNNRFLAERTGGTYSTLKVQPAELEDSGVYFCASSQVLNYGYTFGSGTRLTVV.

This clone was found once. CDR3 loop: CSVGPLRAGELFF. CDR3 sequence (DNA): TGCAGCGTTGGGCCCCTGAGGGCCGGGGAGCTGTTTTTT. The V gene is TRBV29-1, the J gene TRBJ2-2, with D perhaps TRBD2 (5 bases). Germline V gene lookup returns CDR1 SQVTM and CDR2 ANQGSEA. The V end was cut by 4 bases, the J end by 6 bases, with 12 bases between. The CDR3 runs 13 residues.

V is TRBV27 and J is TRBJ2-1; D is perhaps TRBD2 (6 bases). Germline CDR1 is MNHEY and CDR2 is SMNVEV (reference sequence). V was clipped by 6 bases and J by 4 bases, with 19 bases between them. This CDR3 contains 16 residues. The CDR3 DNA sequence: TGTGCCAGCAGCCCTCTCCCTGCTAGCGTGTACAATGAGCAGTTCTTC. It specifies CASSPLPASVYNEQFF.

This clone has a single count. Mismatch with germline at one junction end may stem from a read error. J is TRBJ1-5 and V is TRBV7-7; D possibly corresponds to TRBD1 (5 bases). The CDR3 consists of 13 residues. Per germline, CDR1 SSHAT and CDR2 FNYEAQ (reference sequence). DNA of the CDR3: TGTGCTAGCAGCACGGGGGACAATCAGCCCCAGCATTTT. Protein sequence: CASSTGDNQPQHF.

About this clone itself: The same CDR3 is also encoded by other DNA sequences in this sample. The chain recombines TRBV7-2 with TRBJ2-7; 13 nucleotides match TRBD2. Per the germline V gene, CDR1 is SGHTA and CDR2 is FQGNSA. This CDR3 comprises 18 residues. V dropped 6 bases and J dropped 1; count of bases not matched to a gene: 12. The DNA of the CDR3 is TGTGCCAGCAGTCACAGTGGGACTAGCGGGGCAAAGTCCTACGAGCAGTACTTC. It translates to CASSHSGTSGAKSYEQYF.

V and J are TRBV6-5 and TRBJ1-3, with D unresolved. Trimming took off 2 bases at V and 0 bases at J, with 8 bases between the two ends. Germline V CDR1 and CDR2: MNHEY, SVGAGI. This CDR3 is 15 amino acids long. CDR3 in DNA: TGTGCCAGCAGTTACCGCTCGGGCTCTGGAAACACCATATATTTT. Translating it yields CASSYRSGSGNTIYF.

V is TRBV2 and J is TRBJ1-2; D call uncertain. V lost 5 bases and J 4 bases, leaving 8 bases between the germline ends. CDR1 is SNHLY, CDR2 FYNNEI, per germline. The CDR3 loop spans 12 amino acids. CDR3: CASSSDIYGYTF. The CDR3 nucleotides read TGTGCCAGCAGTTCTGACATCTATGGCTACACCTTC.

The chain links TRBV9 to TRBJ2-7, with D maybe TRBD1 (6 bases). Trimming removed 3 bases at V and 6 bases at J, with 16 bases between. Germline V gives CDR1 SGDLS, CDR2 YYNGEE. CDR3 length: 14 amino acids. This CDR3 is CASSAHDRFGEQYF. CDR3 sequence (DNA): TGTGCCAGCAGCGCCCATGACAGGTTTGGCGAGCAGTACTTC.

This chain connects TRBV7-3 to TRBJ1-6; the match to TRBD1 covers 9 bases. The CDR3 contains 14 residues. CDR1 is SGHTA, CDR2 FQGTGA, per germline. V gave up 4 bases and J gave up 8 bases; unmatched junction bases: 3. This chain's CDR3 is CASSSDRGHSPLHF. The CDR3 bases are TGTGCCAGCAGCTCGGACAGGGGTCATTCACCCCTCCACTTT.

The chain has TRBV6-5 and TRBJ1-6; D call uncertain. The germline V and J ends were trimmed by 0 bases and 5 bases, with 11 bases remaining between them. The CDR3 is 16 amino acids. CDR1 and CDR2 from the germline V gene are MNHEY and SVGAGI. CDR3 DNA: TGTGCCAGCAGTTACTCTTGGGAGCATGATAATTCACCCCTCCACTTT. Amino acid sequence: CASSYSWEHDNSPLHF.

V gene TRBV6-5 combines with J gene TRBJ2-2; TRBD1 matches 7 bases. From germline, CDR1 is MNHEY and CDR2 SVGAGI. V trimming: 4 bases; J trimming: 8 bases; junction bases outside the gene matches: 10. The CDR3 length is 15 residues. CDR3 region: CASSSGTEPPGELFF. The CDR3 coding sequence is TGTGCCAGCAGTTCCGGGACAGAGCCCCCTGGGGAGCTGTTTTTT.